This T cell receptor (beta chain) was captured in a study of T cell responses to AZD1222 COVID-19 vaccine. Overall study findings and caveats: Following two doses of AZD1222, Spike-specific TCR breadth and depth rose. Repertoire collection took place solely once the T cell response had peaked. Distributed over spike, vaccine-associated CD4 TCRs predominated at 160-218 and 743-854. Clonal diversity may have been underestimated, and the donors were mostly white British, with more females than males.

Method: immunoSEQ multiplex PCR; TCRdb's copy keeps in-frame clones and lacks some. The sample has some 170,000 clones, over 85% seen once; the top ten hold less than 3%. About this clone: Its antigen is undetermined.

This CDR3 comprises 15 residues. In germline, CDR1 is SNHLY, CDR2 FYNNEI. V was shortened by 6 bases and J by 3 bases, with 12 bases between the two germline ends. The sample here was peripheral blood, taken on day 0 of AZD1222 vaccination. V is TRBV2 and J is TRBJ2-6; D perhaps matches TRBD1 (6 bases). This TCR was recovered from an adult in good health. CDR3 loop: CASSQGWGGANVLTF. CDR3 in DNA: TGTGCCAGCAGCCAGGGGTGGGGTGGGGCCAACGTCCTGACTTTC.